Each of the 18 T cell receptor beta chains below was sequenced from the same sample in a study of T cell repertoires in cytomegalovirus infection (dated 2019 in TCRdb). Sequenced using an Illumina HiSeq 1500. TCRdb reprocessed the public reads (quality trimming at Q25 with fastp, clone calling with MiXCR) and kept in-frame beta chains. Rows are unified per CDR3 protein, each entry keeping the most common DNA and genes. Counted in this sample were roughly 500,000 distinct CDR3 sequences; about 33% of them appeared once. The ten largest clones capture roughly 16% of the sample. No antigen has been identified for these receptors. The treatment or condition label here, explained by the study, means: in vitro stimulation with specific CMV peptide epitopes to enrich CMV-specific T cells. The source material was cultured PBMCs, sampled from culture after CMV antigen stimulation. The receptors were gathered from a human donor in good health (CMV status not recorded). Some clones in this sample may be carry-over from other donors' samples.

V usage is TRBV25-1 and J usage is TRBJ2-1; perhaps D is TRBD1 or TRBD2 (5 bases each). CDR1 is MGHDK and CDR2 is SYGVNS in the germline V gene. V was trimmed by 6 bases and J by 9 bases, leaving 15 bases between them. The length of the CDR3 is 13 residues. CDR3 amino acids: CASRPPGQGEQFF. CDR3 nucleotides: TGTGCCAGCAGACCTCCGGGGCAAGGTGAGCAGTTCTTC.

This chain uses TRBV5-4 with TRBJ2-5; D ambiguous. The germline CDR1 and CDR2 sequences are SGHNT and YYREEE (reference sequence). The germline V and J ends were trimmed by 3 bases and 9 bases, with 15 bases remaining between them. The CDR3 contains 13 residues. CDR3: CASSSGPSGAQYF. CDR3 nucleotide sequence: TGTGCCAGCAGCTCCGGGCCCTCTGGGGCCCAGTACTTC. Combining the CDR3 with reference TRBV5-4 and TRBJ2-5 gives the whole variable domain ETGVTQSPTHLIKTRGQQVTLRCSSQSGHNTVSWYQQALGQGPQFIFQYYREEENGRGNFPPRFSGLQFPNYSSELNVNALELDDSALYLCASSSGPSGAQYFGPGTRLLVL.

This chain links TRBV24-1 with TRBJ2-1, with D perhaps TRBD1 (6 bases). Germline V lookup: CDR1 KGHDR, CDR2 SFDVKD. V lost 4 bases to trimming and J lost 3 bases, with 30 bases between them. CDR3 length: 21 amino acids. In DNA form, the CDR3 reads TGTGCCACCAGTGAGACCACCAGGGGTGGGCAGGGGATGTTCCACTACAATGAGCAGTTCTTC. Translating it yields CATSETTRGGQGMFHYNEQFF.

The J gene is TRBJ2-4, the V gene TRBV19, with 7 bases lining up with TRBD1. This CDR3 region has 15 residues. Germline V gene sequence: CDR1 LNHDA, CDR2 SQIVND (reference sequence). The V segment lost 4 bases and the J segment 11 bases; nucleotides outside the gene matches: 14. The CDR3 loop reads CASSNPGQRRSVQYF. The CDR3 DNA sequence: TGTGCCAGTAGTAACCCGGGACAGCGGCGTTCGGTTCAGTACTTC. The entire variable domain, with the rest obtained from reference TRBV19 and TRBJ2-4, is as follows: DGGITQSPKYLFRKEGQNVTLSCEQNLNHDAMYWYRQDPGQGLRLIYYSQIVNDFQKGDIAEGYSVSREKKESFPLTVTSAQKNPTAFYLCASSNPGQRRSVQYFGAGTRLSVL.

This clonotype turned up a few times. V is TRBV4-1 and J is TRBJ2-7, with 8 bases identical to TRBD1. J gave up 1 base and V 1 base, and 9 bases lay outside the gene matches. The CDR3 sequence is 17 residues long. From germline, CDR1 is MGHRA and CDR2 YSYEKL. The CDR3 sequence is CASSQAIAGTGSYEQYF. The CDR3 nucleotides read TGCGCCAGCAGCCAAGCCATAGCCGGGACAGGTTCCTACGAGCAGTACTTC.

V and J are TRBV28 and TRBJ2-7; a possible D gene is TRBD1 (6 bases). Trimming cost V 5 bases and J 4 bases, with 15 bases left between them. The CDR3 loop spans 14 amino acids. Germline values: CDR1 MDHEN, CDR2 SYDVKM. CDR3: CASSPGQSPYEQYF. DNA of the CDR3: TGTGCCAGCAGTCCCGGACAGAGTCCTTACGAGCAGTACTTC.

The chain carries TRBV27 and TRBJ2-1; 7 nucleotides agree with TRBD2. This CDR3 contains 17 residues. Looked up from germline, CDR1 is MNHEY and CDR2 is SMNVEV (reference sequence). Trimming at V came to 2 bases and at J to 2 bases, leaving 9 bases not matched to a gene. Here the CDR3 DNA reads TGTGCCAGCAGTTTAAGGGGCGGAGCGGGAACCTACAATGAGCAGTTCTTC. Amino acids: CASSLRGGAGTYNEQFF.

This clonotype was counted many times. The gene calls are TRBV7-2 and TRBJ1-2; TRBD1 agrees at 7 bases. Germline V CDR1 and CDR2: SGHTA, FQGNSA. The CDR3 contains 15 residues. V was pared by 0 bases and J by 6 bases, with 7 bases of the junction left unmatched. The DNA of the CDR3 is TGTGCCAGCAGCTTAGCATTCGACAGGGAACATGGCTACACCTTC. It specifies CASSLAFDREHGYTF.

The chain couples TRBV6-2 or TRBV6-3 to TRBJ2-7, with 7 bases that match TRBD1. The CDR3 runs 15 residues. With 7 bases clipped from V and 5 bases from J, the junction kept 14 bases outside the gene matches. Germline V lookup: CDR1 MNHEY, CDR2 SVGEGT. The CDR3 coding sequence is TGTGCCAGCACCGTGACGCCTAAAACAGGGGACGAGCAGTACTTC. This codes for CASTVTPKTGDEQYF.

The J gene is TRBJ2-3, the V gene TRBV6-2 or TRBV6-3; no clear D. Germline CDR1 reads MNHEY; CDR2 reads SVGEGT. The CDR3 is made up of 16 amino acids. Deletions cut 1 base from V and 2 bases from J, with 13 bases between. CDR3 DNA: TGTGCCAGCAGTTACTATGGCGGTTGGAACACAGATACGCAGTATTTT. Protein: CASSYYGGWNTDTQYF.

The genes are TRBV7-8 and TRBJ2-2; perhaps TRBD1 as D (5 bases). The CDR3 length is 15 residues. Germline-derived CDR1 and CDR2 are SGHVS and FQNEAQ. Trimming shortened V by 1 base and J by 3 bases, and 9 bases separated the two germline ends. The DNA for the CDR3 is TGTGCCAGCAGCTTAGTTCTACAGGACACCGGGGAGCTGTTTTTT. This sequence encodes CASSLVLQDTGELFF.

This chain joins TRBV7-4 and TRBJ1-1, with D tentatively TRBD1 (6 bases). Germline CDR1 reads SGHVT; CDR2 reads SQSDAQ. The CDR3 has 16 amino acids. Trimming pared 3 bases from V and 0 bases from J, leaving 14 bases between. CDR3: CASSLGAGLVNTEAFF. The CDR3 DNA is TGTGCCAGCAGCTTGGGGGCAGGCCTAGTGAACACTGAAGCTTTCTTT.

The chain carries TRBV6-5 and TRBJ2-1; no firm D call. Per germline, CDR1 MNHEY and CDR2 SVGAGI. Trimming cost V 2 bases and J 0 bases, with 8 bases left between them. The CDR3 extends over 15 amino acids. The CDR3 spells CASSYEGSSYNEQFF. As DNA, the CDR3 is TGTGCCAGCAGTTACGAAGGTAGCTCCTACAATGAGCAGTTCTTC.

The chain combines TRBV7-9 with TRBJ1-4, with no clear D. The germline CDR1 and CDR2 sequences are SEHNR and FQNEAQ (reference sequence). This CDR3 comprises 14 residues. The germline V and J ends were trimmed by 5 bases and 8 bases, with 15 bases remaining between them. CDR3 sequence (DNA): TGTGCCAGCAGCGCCGAGAAACCTAGAGAAAAACTGTTTTTT. It specifies CASSAEKPREKLFF.

Details on this clonotype: A junction boundary mismatches the germline segment, possibly from a read error. V and J are TRBV20-1 and TRBJ2-7, with D possibly matching TRBD1 (6 bases). The CDR3 sequence is 14 residues long. Looked up from germline, CDR1 is DFQATT and CDR2 is SNEGSKA (reference sequence). The CDR3 DNA sequence: TGCTGTGCTAGAGATTCGGACAGCGTTATGGGGCAGTACTTC. It specifies CCARDSDSVMGQYF.

This clonotype came up a few times. V and J are TRBV10-3 and TRBJ1-2; a weak D match, TRBD1 (6 bases). The CDR3 sequence is 16 residues long. CDR1 and CDR2 (germline): ENHRY, SYGVKD. V lost 0 bases to trimming and J lost 4 bases, with 15 bases between them. Here the CDR3 reads CAISESTRGQGYGYTF. DNA of the CDR3: TGTGCCATCAGTGAGTCGACTCGGGGGCAGGGCTATGGCTACACCTTC.

This clonotype was detected only a few times. This chain links TRBV4-1 with TRBJ1-1; D uncertain. Trimming shortened V by 7 bases and J by 8 bases, and 11 bases separated the two germline ends. The CDR3 length is 11 residues. Germline CDR1 is MGHRA and CDR2 is YSYEKL. CDR3 region: CASTTTTEAFF. In nucleotides, the CDR3 is TGCGCCAGCACCACAACGACCGAAGCTTTCTTT.

The chain uses TRBV28 and TRBJ1-1, with D uncertain. From germline, CDR1 is MDHEN and CDR2 SYDVKM. Trimming removed 8 bases at V and 10 bases at J, with 11 bases between. This CDR3 spans 10 amino acids. CDR3 nucleotide sequence: TGTGCCAGCGGAGATCTGGGAGCTTTCTTT. The encoded protein is CASGDLGAFF.